This T cell receptor (beta chain) was identified in a study of blood T cell repertoires in COVID-19. Study as a whole: Italy, Spain and the United States were the sources of the convalescent and acute COVID-19 samples. PBMCs, B-cell-depleted T cells, or T cells were the source of the cDNA or gDNA that made up the material.

CDR1 MNHNY and CDR2 SVGAGI come from the germline V gene (reference sequence). This CDR3 is 14 amino acids long. V trimming: 7 bases; J trimming: 6 bases; junction bases outside the gene matches: 8. Profiling relied on immunoSEQ multiplex PCR, and the TCRdb table lists in-frame clones only, not all of them. The sample lists 83,000 or so clones, around 87% occurring once. This receptor was identified in a man older than 75 with active or convalescent COVID-19. The genes are TRBV6-6 and TRBJ2-2, with TRBD1 matching over 7 bases. Sequencing was performed on peripheral blood. For the CDR3, the DNA is TGTGCCAGCACTTTCGACAGGGCCGCCGGGGAGCTGTTTTTT. It encodes CASTFDRAAGELFF.